The following is a TCR beta chain sequence with its context. This clonotype has at least ten counts. This clone's antigen is unknown. The sample holds no much larger clone one base away, and base qualities are not on file. This sample was included in a study of T-cell reconstitution after alpha-beta-depleted transplantation in children (dated by TCRdb to about 2016). Study-level background: T-cell immune reconstitution after TCRalphabeta/CD19-depleted allogeneic hematopoietic cell transplantation in children was quantitatively tracked in the study by means of TCR repertoire profiling.

Libraries were constructed by PCR. Reads for this sample came from an Illumina HiSeq 2500. Molecular barcoding was employed in the preparation of TCR libraries, with unique molecular identifiers being used to normalize TCRbeta repertoire quantification. TCRdb applied fastp at Q25 and MiXCR to the public reads, then kept only in-frame beta chains. A single entry per CDR3 protein holds the most common genes and DNA from its merged rows. The sample table holds about 200,000 distinct CDR3 sequences, of which approximately 6% were seen once. Around 4.4% of the sample is in the top ten clones. Study-level results and caveats: Over the following months the frequencies of hyperexpanded clones went down, and after one year T-cell counts and TCRbeta diversity were mostly credited to newly produced T cells. In some patients, the high TCRbeta diversity seen at day 60 was put down to recipient T cells and intrathymic progenitors that had survived conditioning. The apparently early recovery of alphabetaT-cell counts about two months after transplant reportedly depended on only several hundred rapidly expanded clones that came from non-depleted graft cells.

Taken from the germline V gene, the CDR1 and CDR2 loops are SGHRS and YFSETQ. Its CDR3 holds 14 amino acids, cysteine through phenylalanine. The kept DNA is CDR3 alone, 42 bases in frame from the first base. The V end loses 2 bases and the J end loses 4 bases, and a stretch of 12 bases separates them. Read against the paper, the sample's treatment or condition label means: allogeneic hematopoietic cell transplantation with graft depleted of TCRalphabeta T cells and CD19 B cells. The transplant recipients were children given TCRalphabeta/CD19-depleted allogeneic hematopoietic cell grafts. The rearranged segments are TRBV5-1 and TRBJ1-1; a tentative D call is TRBD1 (5 bases match). The receptor's source is a girl younger than two with combined immunodeficiency, due to receive a stem cell transplant. Sequences were derived from PBMCs, sampled before TCRalphabeta/CD19-depleted stem cell transplant. The encoded CDR3 is CASSFGGWSTEAFF. The nucleotides read TGCGCCAGCAGCTTTGGGGGGTGGAGCACTGAAGCTTTCTTT.